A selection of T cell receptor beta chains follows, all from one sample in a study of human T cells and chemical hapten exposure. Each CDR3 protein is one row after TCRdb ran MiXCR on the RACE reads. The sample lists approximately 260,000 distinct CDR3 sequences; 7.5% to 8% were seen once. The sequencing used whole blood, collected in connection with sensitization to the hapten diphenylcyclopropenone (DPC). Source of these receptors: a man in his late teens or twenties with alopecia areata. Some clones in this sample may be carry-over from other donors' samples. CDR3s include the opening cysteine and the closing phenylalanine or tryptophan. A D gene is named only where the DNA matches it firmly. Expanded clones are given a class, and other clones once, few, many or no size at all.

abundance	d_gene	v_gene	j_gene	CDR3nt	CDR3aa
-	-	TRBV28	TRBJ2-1	TGTGCCAGCAGTTCACCGGGACAGGATGGGAGGGATGAGCAGTTCTTC	CASSSPGQDGRDEQFF
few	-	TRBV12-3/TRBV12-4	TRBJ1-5	TGTGCCAGCAGTTTAGGTCCCCATCAGCCCCAGCATTTT	CASSLGPHQPQHF
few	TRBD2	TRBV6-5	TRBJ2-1	TGTGCCAGCAGTTATGGCGGGGGGGCAAATGAGCAGTTCTTC	CASSYGGGANEQFF
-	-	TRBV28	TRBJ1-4	TGTGCCAGCACCCTTCTTCAGAATGAAAAACTGTTTTTT	CASTLLQNEKLFF
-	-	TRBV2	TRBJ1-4	TGTGCCAGCCAGTCTGTACGGGGAACTAATGAAAAACTGTTTTTT	CASQSVRGTNEKLFF
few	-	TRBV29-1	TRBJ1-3	TGCAGCGCCGTAAACGGAGGAAACTCTGGAAACACCATATATTTT	CSAVNGGNSGNTIYF
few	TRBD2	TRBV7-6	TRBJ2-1	TGTGCCAGCAGGCGACTAGCGGGGGACGCTCTATACAATGAGCAGTTCTTC	CASRRLAGDALYNEQFF
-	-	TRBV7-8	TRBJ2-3	TGTGCCAGCAGCTTTTCACCCCTCGAAGGCACAGATACGCAGTATTTT	CASSFSPLEGTDTQYF
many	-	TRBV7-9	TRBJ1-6	TGTGCCAGCAGCTTACGGGGTCTGGATTCACCCCTCCACTTT	CASSLRGLDSPLHF
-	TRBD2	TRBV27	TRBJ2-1	TGTGCCAGCAGTTTAGACAGCGGGGGCAATGAGCAGTTCTTC	CASSLDSGGNEQFF
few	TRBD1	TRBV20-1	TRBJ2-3	TGCAGTGCTAGGGACAGGGAAAGCGCAGATACGCAGTATTTT	CSARDRESADTQYF
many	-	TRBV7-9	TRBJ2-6	TGTGCCAGCAGCTTAGTCCACTCTGGGGCCAACGTCCTGACTTTC	CASSLVHSGANVLTF
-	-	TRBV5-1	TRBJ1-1	TGCGCCAGCAGCTCCGACAGCCTTCGCACTGAAGCTTTCTTT	CASSSDSLRTEAFF
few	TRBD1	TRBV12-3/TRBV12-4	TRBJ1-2	TGTGCCAGCAGACCATTCAGGGGGCCACCCCATGGCTACACCTTC	CASRPFRGPPHGYTF
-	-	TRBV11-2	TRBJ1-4	TGTGCCAGCAGCCAGAGGAATGAAAAACTGTTTTTT	CASSQRNEKLFF
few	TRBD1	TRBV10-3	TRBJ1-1	TGTGCCATCAGTGGGACAGGGGGCGCCGGGAGGAACACTGAAGCTTTCTTT	CAISGTGGAGRNTEAFF
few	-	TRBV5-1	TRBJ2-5	TGCGCCAGCATGGGACATGGGCAAGAGACCCAGTACTTC	CASMGHGQETQYF
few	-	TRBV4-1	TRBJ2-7	TGCGCCAGCAGCCAGGGAAAGGGCTACGAGCAGTACTTC	CASSQGKGYEQYF
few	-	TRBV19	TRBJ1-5	TGTGCCAGTAAACAGGACCATCAGCCCCAGCATTTT	CASKQDHQPQHF
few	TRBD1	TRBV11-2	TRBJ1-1	TGTGCCAGCAGCTTAAGTGACCCAGGGGGTAATCTCTTTATGAACACTGAAGCTTTCTTT	CASSLSDPGGNLFMNTEAFF
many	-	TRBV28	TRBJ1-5	TGTGCCAGCAGTTTCGTAGGGAGCAATCAGCCCCAGCATTTT	CASSFVGSNQPQHF
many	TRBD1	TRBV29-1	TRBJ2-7	TGCAGCGTCGTATCACAGGGGTACGAGCAGTACTTC	CSVVSQGYEQYF
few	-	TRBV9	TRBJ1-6	TGTGCCAGCAATCGCGGCTCCTATAATTCACCCCTCCACTTT	CASNRGSYNSPLHF
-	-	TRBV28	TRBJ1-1	TGTGCCAGCAGTGCATCCGGGACGGATGGGGGGGCAGCTTTCTTT	CASSASGTDGGAAFF
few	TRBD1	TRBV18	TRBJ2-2	TGTGCCAGCTCAGCGTTGACAGGGACCGGGGAGCTGTTTTTT	CASSALTGTGELFF
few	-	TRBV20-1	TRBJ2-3	TGCAGTGCTAGATGGACGATTGGAGATACGCAGTATTTT	CSARWTIGDTQYF
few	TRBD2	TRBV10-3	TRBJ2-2	TGTGCCATCAGTGACAGACTAGCAGACACCGGGGAGCTGTTTTTT	CAISDRLADTGELFF